A single sample is the source of the 28 T cell receptor beta chains below, sequenced in a study of regulatory T cells in long-lasting Graves disease. The time point is: newly diagnosed GD, antithyroid drugs for less than 3 months. After RNA was extracted from PBMCs, the TCR library was made from it. Researchers made TCR beta libraries by using iRepertoire HTBI primers and running Arm-PCR on CDR3 regions. TCRdb re-called the multiplex PCR reads with MiXCR, one entry per CDR3 protein. This table has about 500,000 distinct CDR3 sequences, 12% appearing once. The sample also formed part of further work on T cells in Graves' hyperthyroidism and ophthalmopathy.

The material sequenced was peripheral blood mononuclear cells (PBMCs), taken at new diagnosis, from a patient treated with antithyroid drugs. These receptors came from a woman aged 25 to 39 with Graves disease.

This clonotype occurred many times. The chain employs TRBV11-2 and TRBJ1-1, with unresolved D. V was pared by 1 base and J by 5 bases, with 8 bases between. The germline gives CDR1 SGHAT, CDR2 FQNNGV. The CDR3 length is 13 residues. The chain's CDR3 is CASSLGLGTEAFF. The CDR3 bases are TGTGCCAGCAGCTTAGGACTGGGAACTGAAGCTTTCTTT. The whole variable domain, filled in from reference TRBV11-2 and TRBJ1-1, reads EAGVAQSPRYKIIEKRQSVAFWCNPISGHATLYWYQQILGQGPKLLIQFQNNGVVDDSQLPKDRFSAERLKGVDSTLKIQPAKLEDSAVYLCASSLGLGTEAFFGQGTRLTVV.

This clonotype has ten or more counts. The chain has TRBV27 and TRBJ2-4; 10 bases are a match to TRBD1. Germline values: CDR1 MNHEY, CDR2 SMNVEV (reference sequence). V shed 4 bases, J shed 0 bases, and the junction held 3 bases outside the gene matches. This CDR3 is built from 16 residues. The CDR3 region has the DNA TGTGCCAGCAGTTCGACAGGGGGCCGAGCCAAAAACATTCAGTACTTC. Translating gives CASSSTGGRAKNIQYF.

This clonotype has only a few counts. This sequence joins TRBV30 and TRBJ1-4; D perhaps matches TRBD1 (6 bases). The CDR3 is 14 amino acids. Germline assignment: CDR1 GTSNPN and CDR2 SVGIG (reference sequence). The V and J ends lost 4 bases and 7 bases respectively, with 16 bases between them. The CDR3 coding sequence is TGTGCCTGGACTAAGGACAGCTTGGCTGAAAAACTGTTTTTT. It is translated as CAWTKDSLAEKLFF.

Concerning this clonotype: A much larger clonotype is one base distant, so this may be a read error. V and J are TRBV3-1 and TRBJ1-5; D not resolved. This CDR3 spans 14 amino acids. Germline V gene data show CDR1 as LGHDT and CDR2 as YNNKEL (reference sequence). V lost 1 base and J 6 bases, leaving 10 bases between the germline ends. As DNA, the CDR3 is TGTGCCAGCAGCCAAGGGCGCAAATCTCAGCCCCAGCATTTT. It codes for CASSQGRKSQPQHF.

This clonotype was found many times. The gene calls are TRBV20-1 and TRBJ2-3; D remains unclear. The V gene's germline CDR1 is DFQATT and CDR2 SNEGSKA (reference sequence). The CDR3 contains 15 residues. Trimming removed 1 base from V and 5 bases from J, with 16 bases in between. The DNA for the CDR3 is TGCAGTGCTAGAGTAACGGGCCGAGCAAGAGATACGCAGTATTTT. This sequence encodes CSARVTGRARDTQYF.

This clonotype was counted between two and nine times. A much more abundant neighbour one base away suggests this may be a read error. The gene calls are TRBV24-1 and TRBJ2-7, with D possibly being TRBD2 (5 bases). The germline V gene encodes CDR1 KGHDR and CDR2 SFDVKD. Between the trimmed V and J ends, which lost 4 bases and 9 bases, there was a span of 15 bases. The CDR3 spans 13 residues. CDR3 sequence: CATSDVGVGGQYF. CDR3 DNA sequence: TGTGCCACCAGTGACGTGGGAGTAGGCGGGCAGTACTTC.

Notes on this clonotype: This likely came from a read error, as a far larger clone is one base away. This chain uses TRBV6-1 with TRBJ2-1; 7 positions agree with TRBD1. The trim removed 10 bases at V and 8 bases at J, leaving 11 bases unmatched. Germline loops: CDR1 MNHNS, CDR2 SASEGT. This CDR3 spans 13 amino acids. The CDR3 nucleotides are TGTGCCATCAGGACGGGGACAGACGATGAGCAGTTCTTC. Its translation is CAIRTGTDDEQFF.

For the CDR3, the DNA is TGTGCCAGCAACCGGGACCACGGCTTTAATGAGCAGTTCTTC. As protein: CASNRDHGFNEQFF. V and J are TRBV19 and TRBJ2-1; D possibly matches TRBD1 or TRBD2 (5 bases each). This CDR3 is built from 14 residues. V lost 9 bases and J 7 bases, leaving 19 bases between the germline ends. CDR1 is LNHDA and CDR2 is SQIVND in the germline V gene (reference sequence).

In this sample, this clonotype turned up a few times. The rearrangement links TRBV4-1 to TRBJ2-2; unclear D gene. From germline, CDR1 is MGHRA and CDR2 YSYEKL. Trimming removed 4 bases at V and 2 bases at J, with 14 bases between. This CDR3 has 16 amino acids. The CDR3, as DNA: TGCGCCAGCAGCCTACTTGGAAGAGAAAACACCGGGGAGCTGTTTTTT. This translates into CASSLLGRENTGELFF.

This chain links TRBV29-1 with TRBJ1-1; 10 nucleotides match TRBD1. Germline CDR1 reads SQVTM; CDR2 reads ANQGSEA. CDR3 length: 13 amino acids. V gave up 7 bases and J gave up 7 bases; unmatched junction bases: 9. The CDR3 spells CSAPGTGDIEAFF. Here the CDR3 DNA reads TGCAGCGCACCGGGGACAGGGGATATTGAAGCTTTCTTT.

As to this clonotype: It differs at one base from a far larger clone, so likely a read error. This rearrangement joins TRBV11-2 to TRBJ2-3; D ambiguous. Germline values: CDR1 SGHAT, CDR2 FQNNGV. The CDR3 sequence is 14 residues long. The CDR3 sequence: CASSLGFISYEQCF. As DNA, the CDR3 is TGTGCCAGCAGCCTCGGATTTATCTCCTACGAGCAGTGCTTC.

The V and J genes are TRBV20-1 and TRBJ2-5; a weak D match, TRBD2 (6 bases). CDR1 and CDR2 from the germline V gene are DFQATT and SNEGSKA (reference sequence). Trimming pared 5 bases from V and 5 bases from J, leaving 15 bases between. CDR3 length equals 13 residues. The CDR3 nucleotides are TGCAGTGCTGTAATTAGCGGCGAGGAGACCCAGTACTTC. Translation gives CSAVISGEETQYF.

On this clonotype: One junction end disagrees with the germline gene, perhaps due to a read error. The CDR3 sequence: CASSQRDTTKNIEYF. The CDR3, as DNA: TGTGCCAGCAGCCAACGGGACACGACAAAAAACATTGAGTACTTC. The rearrangement links TRBV3-1 to TRBJ2-4, with a tentative D call TRBD1 (6 bases). The germline CDR1 and CDR2 sequences are LGHDT and YNNKEL (reference sequence). This CDR3 region has 15 residues.

This clonotype was seen ten or more times. This CDR3 reads CASSYSLASGRSYEQYF. Written as DNA, the CDR3 is TGTGCCAGCAGTTATAGTCTTGCTAGCGGGAGAAGCTACGAGCAGTACTTC. The rearrangement links TRBV6-2 or TRBV6-3 to TRBJ2-7, with 10 bases fitting TRBD2. The CDR3 totals 17 residues. In germline, CDR1 is MNHEY, CDR2 SVGEGT. The trim removed 3 bases at V and 3 bases at J, leaving 11 bases unmatched.

This clonotype was detected ten times or more. The CDR3 DNA sequence: TGTGCCAGCAGCCCCCGGGGGAGGGGGCTTAGCACTGAAGCTTTCTTT. Translating gives CASSPRGRGLSTEAFF. The chain uses TRBV7-2 and TRBJ1-1, with TRBD1 identical over 7 bases. The CDR3 runs to 16 residues. With V trimmed by 5 bases and J by 4 bases, 13 bases remained unmatched. Looked up from germline, CDR1 is SGHTA and CDR2 is FQGNSA.

This clonotype was seen repeatedly, ten times or more. V usage is TRBV27 and J usage is TRBJ1-1; maybe TRBD1 (6 bases). V was trimmed by 3 bases and J by 6 bases, leaving 17 bases between them. The CDR3 extends over 15 amino acids. Germline CDR1 reads MNHEY; CDR2 reads SMNVEV (reference sequence). CDR3 coding DNA: TGTGCCAGCAGTTTTAGAGCCCAGGGGCTCGCTGAAGCTTTCTTT. Translating gives CASSFRAQGLAEAFF.

This clonotype was recorded many times. The chain uses TRBV29-1 and TRBJ1-1; D remains unclear. This CDR3 spans 11 amino acids. The V end was cut by 4 bases, the J end by 6 bases, with 9 bases between. The germline CDR1 and CDR2 sequences are SQVTM and ANQGSEA. DNA for the CDR3: TGCAGCGTTGGTATCGGGGCTGAAGCTTTCTTT. Translating it yields CSVGIGAEAFF.

This clonotype was counted ten times or more. The J gene is TRBJ2-1, the V gene TRBV30, with 7 bases matching TRBD1. In germline, CDR1 is GTSNPN, CDR2 SVGIG (reference sequence). This CDR3 is 13 amino acids long. Losses at the gene ends were 5 bases for V and 2 bases for J; bases not matched to a gene: 3. CDR3 sequence: CAWAGQAYNEQFF. CDR3 DNA: TGTGCCTGGGCCGGACAGGCCTACAATGAGCAGTTCTTC.

In this sample, this clonotype turned up many times. V gene TRBV7-8 combines with J gene TRBJ2-1, with D hard to call. Germline CDR1 reads SGHVS; CDR2 reads FQNEAQ. This CDR3 has 13 amino acids. The V gene lost 5 bases and the J gene lost 9 bases, with 14 bases spanning the gap. The CDR3: CASSPEQGSEQFF. The CDR3 region has the DNA TGTGCCAGCAGCCCAGAACAAGGCAGTGAGCAGTTCTTC.

CDR3 sequence (DNA): TGTGCCTGGAGTCAAACACATTCAACTGGAAACACCATATATTTT. It is translated as CAWSQTHSTGNTIYF. V is TRBV30 and J is TRBJ1-3; D is unresolved. With 2 bases removed from V and 2 bases from J, the gap between germline ends came to 13 bases. The CDR3 extends over 15 amino acids. Per the germline V gene, CDR1 is GTSNPN and CDR2 is SVGIG (reference sequence). Variable domain in full (rest from reference TRBV30 and TRBJ1-3): SQTIHQWPATLVQPVGSPLSLECTVEGTSNPNLYWYRQAAGRGLQLLFYSVGIGQISSEVPQNLSASRPQDRQFILSSKKLLLSDSGFYLCAWSQTHSTGNTIYFGEGSWLTVV.

V usage is TRBV29-1 and J usage is TRBJ2-1; tentatively, D is TRBD1 (5 bases). Per the germline V gene, CDR1 is SQVTM and CDR2 is ANQGSEA. Trimming took off 5 bases at V and 0 bases at J, with 11 bases between the two ends. This CDR3 is 14 amino acids long. The CDR3 DNA reads TGCAGCGTTATAGGGGCGAGCTCCTACAATGAGCAGTTCTTC. Amino acid sequence: CSVIGASSYNEQFF.

The chain joins TRBV20-1 to TRBJ2-3; 11 nucleotides match TRBD1. The V and J ends lost 5 bases and 6 bases, in that order; junction bases with no gene match: 10. CDR3 length equals 15 residues. The germline V gene has CDR1 DFQATT and CDR2 SNEGSKA (reference sequence). CDR3 nucleotides: TGCAGTGCTCCCCTGGGGACAGGGGGTCACGATACGCAGTATTTT. It yields the protein CSAPLGTGGHDTQYF.

The chain couples TRBV6-1 to TRBJ2-5, with 7 nucleotides matching TRBD1. Germline V gene data show CDR1 as MNHNS and CDR2 as SASEGT. The CDR3 sequence is 12 residues long. Trimming removed 6 bases from V and 7 bases from J; junction bases left unmatched: 5. CDR3 DNA sequence: TGTGCCAGCAGGAGGGACAGTGGGACCCAGTACTTC. Amino acid sequence: CASRRDSGTQYF.

This clonotype was seen only a few times. The junction departs from germline at one end; a sequencing error may be responsible. The rearrangement joins TRBV12-3 or TRBV12-4 to TRBJ2-7; D possibly corresponds to TRBD1 (5 bases). This CDR3 has 13 amino acids. CDR3 loop: CASSQGLSHEQYF. CDR3 in DNA: TGTGCCAGCAGTCAGGGCCTCTCCCACGAGCAGTACTTC.

Many counts were recorded for this clonotype. The chain is built from TRBV11-1 and TRBJ2-1, with D possibly being TRBD1 (6 bases). The V gene's germline CDR1 is SGHAT and CDR2 FQDESV (reference sequence). The CDR3 covers 15 residues. The V gene lost 5 bases and the J gene lost 5 bases, with 16 bases spanning the gap. Here the CDR3 DNA reads TGTGCCAGCAGCCAACCGCTGGGGGCCCACAATGAGCAGTTCTTC. Protein sequence: CASSQPLGAHNEQFF.

This clonotype has a count of ten or more. As DNA, the CDR3 is TGTGCCAGCAGCGCGAGGGGCAGAGACCACAATCAGCCCCAGCATTTT. Translated, it gives CASSARGRDHNQPQHF. V and J are TRBV7-2 and TRBJ1-5, with D perhaps TRBD1 (5 bases). CDR1 is SGHTA and CDR2 is FQGNSA in the germline V gene. The CDR3 has 16 residues. Trimming shortened V by 5 bases and J by 3 bases, and 17 bases separated the two germline ends.

This clonotype was counted at least ten times. The chain combines TRBV28 with TRBJ2-7; the D gene is possibly TRBD2 (6 bases). V was cut by 7 bases and J by 5 bases, with 21 bases left in between. The CDR3 has 15 residues. Germline CDR1 and CDR2: MDHEN and SYDVKM. The CDR3 protein is CASTPGEANLNEQYF. CDR3 coding DNA: TGTGCCAGCACCCCTGGGGAGGCAAACCTAAACGAGCAGTACTTC.

Comment on this clonotype: A much bigger clone sits one base away, suggesting this may be a read error. The gene calls are TRBV29-1 and TRBJ2-7; 12 bases fit TRBD1. The junction had 10 bases not matched to a gene; V was cut back by 3 bases and J by 7 bases. The CDR3 is made up of 15 amino acids. CDR1 SQVTM and CDR2 ANQGSEA come from the germline V gene. The DNA of the CDR3 is TGCAGCGTTGAGCCGGGACAGGGGGCCTACAATGAGCAGTACTTC. Its protein is CSVEPGQGAYNEQYF.